The present T cell receptor (beta chain) was sequenced within a study of T-cell memory formation after mild COVID-19. Whole-study findings and limits: The study found balanced CD4/CD8 in clones contracting day 15 to 85 and a CD4+ lean in later expanders.

Per germline, CDR1 MNHEY and CDR2 SVGEGT. This CDR3 comprises 15 residues. V was cut by 6 bases and J by 0 bases, with 14 bases left in between. Note on this clonotype: What it recognizes is unknown.

TCRdb re-analysed the 5' RACE reads in MiXCR, keeping a single row per CDR3 protein. The table has some 290,000 distinct CDR3 sequences, 15% to 20% seen once; the top ten hold about a fifth. The chain is built from TRBV6-2 or TRBV6-3 and TRBJ1-2; tentative D call: TRBD1 (5 bases). This sequence originates from a man between 18 and 29 years old who had mild COVID-19 (a few samples of this study predate the infection). Cell type and time point are not known. Sequencing was carried out using PBMCs or a T cell subset sorted from them (not recorded which). The CDR3 DNA is TGTGCCAGCAGCCCTCGGGGCCGCGCTAACTATGGCTACACCTTC. Translation gives CASSPRGRANYGYTF.